The sequence of this T cell receptor (beta chain) was determined in a study of PD-1 blockade in classical Hodgkin lymphoma. Germline V gene lookup returns CDR1 SGHTA and CDR2 FQGNSA. V was clipped by 5 bases and J by 4 bases; unmatched bases: 4. The CDR3 sequence is 13 residues long. No patient escaped relapse after autologous stem cell transplantation, and brentuximab vedotin exposure varied. TCRdb's table, derived via immunoSEQ multiplex PCR, lists solely in-frame clones and lacks some. The sample lists 80,000 to 100,000 clones; roughly 80% were seen once. The sequences come from peripheral blood mononuclear cells (PBMCs), collected before the second cycle of nivolumab. The chain uses TRBV7-2 and TRBJ1-2; TRBD1 matches at 7 bases. The source of this sequence is a human donor with classical Hodgkin lymphoma. CDR3 sequence reads: CASSHGQAYGYTF. The DNA for the CDR3 is TGTGCCAGCAGCCACGGACAGGCCTATGGCTACACCTTC.